The next 17 T cell receptor beta chains were all read from a single sample in a study of neurological immune-mediated disorders. One entry per CDR3 protein results from TCRdb running MiXCR on the 5' RACE reads. The repertoire has tens of thousands of distinct CDR3 sequences, over 9% of them found once; the top ten carry about 7%. Sequencing was performed on PBMCs. Source of these receptors: a woman aged 25 to 39 with HTLV-1-associated myelopathy (HAM/TSP).

This clonotype was observed many times. The chain links TRBV6-5 to TRBJ2-1; TRBD1 agrees at 8 bases. With V trimmed by 5 bases and J by 7 bases, 7 bases remained unmatched. CDR3 length equals 14 residues. Germline V gives CDR1 MNHEY, CDR2 SVGAGI. CDR3 in amino acids: CASSRVQGDNEQFF. As DNA, the CDR3 is TGTGCCAGCAGTAGAGTACAGGGGGATAATGAGCAGTTCTTC.

The table lists this clonotype with many counts. The genes are TRBV20-1 and TRBJ2-1; 9 nucleotides match TRBD1. The V segment lost 5 bases and the J segment 7 bases; nucleotides outside the gene matches: 12. CDR3 length equals 15 residues. Germline V CDR1 and CDR2: DFQATT, SNEGSKA (reference sequence). The DNA for the CDR3 is TGCAGTGCTTATCGACAGGGGGTCCCAGGGAATGAGCAGTTCTTC. This translates into CSAYRQGVPGNEQFF.

Many counts were recorded for this clonotype. The V and J genes are TRBV5-1 and TRBJ2-3, with D possibly TRBD1 on 6 matching bases. The CDR3 totals 14 residues. The germline V gene encodes CDR1 SGHRS and CDR2 YFSETQ. Trimming removed 4 bases at V and 6 bases at J, with 15 bases between. The CDR3 bases are TGCGCCAGCAGCAAGAACACAGGGATTGATACGCAGTATTTT. It is translated as CASSKNTGIDTQYF.

This clonotype came up a few times. This chain connects TRBV20-1 to TRBJ2-7; tentatively, D is TRBD1 or TRBD2 (6 bases each). CDR1 is DFQATT, CDR2 SNEGSKA, per germline (reference sequence). The V end lost 5 bases, the J end lost 0 bases, and 17 bases lay between the germline ends. The CDR3 is made up of 15 amino acids. This CDR3 reads CSASSGAGNSYEQYF. The DNA of the CDR3 is TGCAGTGCTTCCTCAGGGGCGGGGAACTCCTACGAGCAGTACTTC.

This clonotype was counted many times. The DNA of the CDR3 is TGTGCCAGCAGTTGGGGGGGCCACAATGAGCAGTTCTTC. Translated, it gives CASSWGGHNEQFF. The V gene is TRBV12-3 or TRBV12-4, the J gene TRBJ2-1, with a tentative D call TRBD2 (7 bases). This CDR3 contains 13 residues. The V and J ends lost 4 bases and 5 bases respectively, with 9 bases between them.

This clonotype was counted at least ten times. The chain combines TRBV20-1 with TRBJ2-1; TRBD2 matches 7 bases. Trimming cost V 5 bases and J 0 bases; bases outside gene matches: 10. Germline V gene data show CDR1 as DFQATT and CDR2 as SNEGSKA (reference sequence). This CDR3 is 16 amino acids long. CDR3 nucleotides: TGCAGTGCTCAGAATCTAGCGGTGAGCTCCTACAATGAGCAGTTCTTC. It translates to CSAQNLAVSSYNEQFF.

This clonotype was seen ten or more times. The chain combines TRBV20-1 with TRBJ2-7, with 14 bases lining up with TRBD2. Germline-derived CDR1 and CDR2 are DFQATT and SNEGSKA (reference sequence). V gave up 0 bases and J gave up 4 bases; unmatched junction bases: 5. There are 16 residues in the CDR3. In DNA, the CDR3 is TGCAGTGCTAGAGATTCAGGGACTAGCGGGGGATACGAGCAGTACTTC. Protein: CSARDSGTSGGYEQYF.

This clonotype was seen at least ten times. This rearrangement joins TRBV7-8 to TRBJ2-1, with D unresolved. The CDR3 runs to 14 residues. Germline V gives CDR1 SGHVS, CDR2 FQNEAQ. V gave up 3 bases and J gave up 10 bases, with 16 bases separating them. The CDR3 spells CASSFQAGVEEQFF. The DNA for the CDR3 is TGTGCCAGCAGCTTTCAGGCCGGCGTCGAGGAGCAGTTCTTC.

This clonotype was observed many times. The chain recombines TRBV7-6 with TRBJ2-3; the match to TRBD2 covers 13 bases. Germline CDR1 and CDR2: SGHVS and FNYEAQ. CDR3 length equals 19 residues. Trimming took 4 bases from V and 3 from J; bases not matched to a gene: 13. The CDR3 is CASSSAPGGGLAGTDTQYF. The CDR3 region has the DNA TGTGCCAGCAGCTCCGCCCCGGGGGGGGGACTAGCGGGGACAGATACGCAGTATTTT.

This clonotype was picked up many times. The chain joins TRBV5-1 to TRBJ2-3; 8 bases agree with TRBD1. The CDR3 is 15 amino acids. V shed 3 bases, J shed 5 bases, and the junction held 8 bases outside the gene matches. In germline, CDR1 is SGHRS, CDR2 YFSETQ. The CDR3 here is CASSSGQVGGDTQYF. The CDR3 DNA is TGCGCCAGCAGCTCGGGACAGGTTGGGGGAGATACGCAGTATTTT.

This clonotype was counted many times. The chain recombines TRBV5-1 with TRBJ2-7; D is perhaps TRBD1 or TRBD2 (5 bases each). The length of the CDR3 is 13 residues. Germline loops: CDR1 SGHRS, CDR2 YFSETQ. V was clipped by 4 bases and J by 7 bases, with 15 bases between them. CDR3 sequence (DNA): TGCGCCAGCAGCCCCGTGGGGGTGGGGGAGCAGTACTTC. This codes for CASSPVGVGEQYF. The variable domain in full, with the rest retrieved from reference TRBV5-1 and TRBJ2-7, is KAGVTQTPRYLIKTRGQQVTLSCSPISGHRSVSWYQQTPGQGLQFLFEYFSETQRNKGNFPGRFSGRQFSNSRSEMNVSTLELGDSALYLCASSPVGVGEQYFGPGTRLTVT.

This clonotype has at least ten counts. The V and J genes are TRBV20-1 and TRBJ1-5, with D perhaps TRBD1 (5 bases). Germline V lookup: CDR1 DFQATT, CDR2 SNEGSKA (reference sequence). V dropped 6 bases and J dropped 0 bases, with 18 bases sitting between them. The CDR3 has 16 amino acids. The CDR3 sequence is CSAGRGARYSNQPQHF. Written as DNA, the CDR3 is TGCAGTGCGGGACGCGGGGCCCGTTATAGCAATCAGCCCCAGCATTTT.

There are many counts of this clonotype. In nucleotides, the CDR3 is TGCGCCAGCAGCTTGGTCGGCCTAGAGTACCAAGAGACCCAGTACTTC. Its protein product is CASSLVGLEYQETQYF. The chain links TRBV5-1 to TRBJ2-5; D uncertain. The CDR3 extends over 16 amino acids. V shed 0 bases and J shed 0 bases, with 12 bases lying between them. CDR1 and CDR2 (germline): SGHRS, YFSETQ.

This clonotype was counted many times. CDR3 residues: CSASRAPEDYGYTF. CDR3 nucleotides: TGCAGTGCCAGCAGGGCTCCGGAGGACTATGGCTACACCTTC. V and J are TRBV20-1 and TRBJ1-2, with a tentative D call TRBD1 (5 bases). The germline V gene has CDR1 DFQATT and CDR2 SNEGSKA (reference sequence). The CDR3 is 14 residues long. V lost 6 bases and J 3 bases, leaving 17 bases between the germline ends.

This clonotype counts as medium-sized. This chain uses TRBV5-1 with TRBJ1-4, with TRBD1 identical over 9 bases. Germline V gene sequence: CDR1 SGHRS, CDR2 YFSETQ. With V trimmed by 1 base and J by 7 bases, 8 bases remained unmatched. The CDR3 is made up of 16 amino acids. The CDR3 coding sequence is TGCGCCAGCAGCTTGAAGACCGGGACAGGGCCTGAAAAACTGTTTTTT. It codes for CASSLKTGTGPEKLFF.

This clonotype was counted between two and nine times. The J gene is TRBJ2-2, the V gene TRBV27; tentative D call: TRBD1 (6 bases). The germline V gene has CDR1 MNHEY and CDR2 SMNVEV (reference sequence). The CDR3 contains 14 residues. V lost 6 bases and J lost 8, with 16 bases in between. The chain's CDR3 is CASRRTEITGELFF. CDR3 coding DNA: TGTGCCAGCAGGCGGACAGAGATCACTGGGGAGCTGTTTTTT.

Worth noting for this clonotype: The junction differs from germline at one of its ends, possibly a read error. This CDR3 is CVSSPRLYNEQFF. The CDR3 region has the DNA TGTGTCAGCAGCCCCCGTCTGTACAATGAGCAGTTCTTC. The chain joins TRBV7-6 to TRBJ2-1, with unresolved D. Germline V gene lookup returns CDR1 SGHVS and CDR2 FNYEAQ. The CDR3 length is 13 residues.